This T cell receptor beta chain comes out of a study of T cell repertoires and HLA-DP antigens. In the study overall: One stimulator alloantigen differed from self by one groove amino acid; the other by ten.

Regarding the study as a whole: Previously undetected clones averaged 36.3% and 50.6% against the two alleles respectively.

Comment on this clone: Its matching antigen is unknown.

CDR1 is SGHNT and CDR2 is YENEEA in the germline V gene. J was trimmed by 5 bases and V by 1 base; bases with no gene match: 2. The CDR3 sequence is 14 residues long. Using immunoSEQ multiplex PCR, the repertoire was profiled, and TCRdb retains in-frame clones only, with some absent. The table records about 89,000 clones, more than 75% of them present only once. The sequence was collected from a man aged 50 or older in good health and CMV-seronegative. The rearrangement uses TRBV11-3 and TRBJ2-1, with 7 bases matching TRBD2. Sequences were obtained from CD4+ T cells from PBMCs. The CDR3 spells CASSLAAGNNEQFF. Written as DNA, the CDR3 is TGTGCCAGCAGCTTAGCAGCGGGGAACAATGAGCAGTTCTTC.